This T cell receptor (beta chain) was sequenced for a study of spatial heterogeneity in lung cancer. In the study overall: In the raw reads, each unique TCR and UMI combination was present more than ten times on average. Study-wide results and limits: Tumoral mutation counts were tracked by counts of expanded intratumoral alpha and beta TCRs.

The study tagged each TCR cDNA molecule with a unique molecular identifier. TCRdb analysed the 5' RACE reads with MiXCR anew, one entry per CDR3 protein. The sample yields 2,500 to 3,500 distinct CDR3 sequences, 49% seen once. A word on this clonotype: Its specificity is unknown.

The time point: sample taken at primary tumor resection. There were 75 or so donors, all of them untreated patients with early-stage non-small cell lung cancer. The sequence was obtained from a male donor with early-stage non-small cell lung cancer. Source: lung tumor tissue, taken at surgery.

The CDR3 is CASSQFGLAGVNEQFF. DNA for the CDR3: TGCGCCAGCAGCCAATTCGGACTAGCGGGAGTTAATGAGCAGTTCTTC. The chain carries TRBV4-1 and TRBJ2-1; 13 bases match TRBD2. This CDR3 region has 16 residues. V shed 2 bases, J shed 7 bases, and the junction held 5 bases outside the gene matches. The germline CDR1 and CDR2 sequences are MGHRA and YSYEKL.